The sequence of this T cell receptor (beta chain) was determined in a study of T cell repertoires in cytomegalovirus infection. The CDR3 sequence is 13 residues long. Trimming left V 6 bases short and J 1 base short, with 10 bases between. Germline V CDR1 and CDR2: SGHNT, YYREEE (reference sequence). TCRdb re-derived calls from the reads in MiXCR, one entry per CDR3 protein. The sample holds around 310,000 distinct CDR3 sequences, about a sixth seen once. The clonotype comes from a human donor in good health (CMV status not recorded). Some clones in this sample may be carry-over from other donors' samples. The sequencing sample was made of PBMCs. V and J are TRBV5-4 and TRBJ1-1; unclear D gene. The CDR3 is CASTSRPNTEAFF. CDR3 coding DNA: TGTGCCAGCACTAGCAGACCGAACACTGAAGCTTTCTTT.